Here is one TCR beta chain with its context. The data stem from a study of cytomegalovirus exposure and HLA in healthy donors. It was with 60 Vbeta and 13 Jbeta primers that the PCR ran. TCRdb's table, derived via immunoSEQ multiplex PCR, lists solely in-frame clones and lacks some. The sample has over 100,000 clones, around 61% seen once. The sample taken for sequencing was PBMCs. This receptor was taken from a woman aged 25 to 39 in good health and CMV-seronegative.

The CDR3 loop is CASRGTGGHYEQYF. CDR3 coding DNA: TGTGCCAGCAGGGGGACGGGAGGCCACTACGAGCAGTACTTC. The rearrangement joins TRBV5-6 to TRBJ2-7, with TRBD2 identical over 7 bases. CDR1 is SGHDT, CDR2 YYEEEE, per germline. The CDR3 extends over 14 amino acids. V lost 5 bases to trimming and J lost 3 bases; unmatched junction nucleotides: 8.